One and the same sample provided the 32 T cell receptor beta chains below, sequenced in a study of control samples from healthy donors and cancer patients. The assay was immunoSEQ multiplex PCR, and TCRdb's table has in-frame clones only and misses some. Of roughly 76,000 clones listed, 93% are singletons. Sequencing was done on a sample of PBMCs. All receptors come from a woman between 40 and 55 years old with lung cancer.

The rearrangement uses TRBV11-2 and TRBJ2-7; D unresolved. Trimming shortened V by 11 bases and J by 5 bases, and 16 bases separated the two germline ends. Germline V gene data show CDR1 as SGHAT and CDR2 as FQNNGV. The CDR3 contains 12 residues. The CDR3 spells CACKGRSHEQYF. The CDR3 bases are TGTGCCTGCAAGGGTCGGTCCCACGAGCAGTACTTC.

The chain carries TRBV11-3 and TRBJ2-1; TRBD2 might be the D (6 bases). This CDR3 has 14 residues. Looked up from germline, CDR1 is SGHNT and CDR2 is YENEEA. Trimming cost V 5 bases and J 6 bases, with 14 bases left between them. The CDR3 protein is CASSESTSINEQFF. DNA for the CDR3: TGTGCCAGCAGCGAGTCTACTAGCATCAATGAGCAGTTCTTC. Full variable domain (missing parts from reference TRBV11-3 and TRBJ2-1): EAGVVQSPRYKIIEKKQPVAFWCNPISGHNTLYWYLQNLGQGPELLIRYENEEAVDDSQLPKDRFSAERLKGVDSTLKIQPAELGDSAVYLCASSESTSINEQFFGPGTRLTVL.

This clone was observed once. This chain uses TRBV11-2 with TRBJ1-2; D uncertain. The CDR3 covers 14 residues. Germline V gene data show CDR1 as SGHAT and CDR2 as FQNNGV. V lost 5 bases, J lost 2 bases, and 12 bases lay in between. The CDR3, as DNA: TGTGCCAGCAGCGGCGACATCAGAAACTATGGCTACACCTTC. This gives the protein CASSGDIRNYGYTF. The variable domain in full, with the rest retrieved from reference TRBV11-2 and TRBJ1-2, is EAGVAQSPRYKIIEKRQSVAFWCNPISGHATLYWYQQILGQGPKLLIQFQNNGVVDDSQLPKDRFSAERLKGVDSTLKIQPAKLEDSAVYLCASSGDIRNYGYTFGSGTRLTVV.

This rearrangement joins TRBV4-1 to TRBJ2-7, with 8 nucleotides matching TRBD2. In germline, CDR1 is MGHRA, CDR2 YSYEKL. Losses at the gene ends were 1 base for V and 6 bases for J; bases not matched to a gene: 8. The CDR3 has 15 residues. CDR3 protein: CASSQVGRGVSEQYF. The DNA of the CDR3 is TGCGCCAGCAGCCAAGTCGGGCGGGGGGTAAGCGAGCAGTACTTC.

The table lists this clone with a count of one. The chain has TRBV5-1 and TRBJ1-1; 9 nucleotides line up with TRBD1. V gave up 0 bases and J gave up 6 bases; unmatched junction bases: 9. This CDR3 has 16 residues. The germline gives CDR1 SGHRS, CDR2 YFSETQ. CDR3 sequence reads: CASSLGDREGNSEAFF. CDR3 DNA sequence: TGCGCCAGCAGCTTGGGGGACAGGGAAGGTAACTCTGAAGCTTTCTTT.

The rearrangement uses TRBV7-6 and TRBJ2-7; possible D gene TRBD2, 6 bases. The germline V and J ends were trimmed by 4 bases and 5 bases, with 12 bases remaining between them. The germline V gene encodes CDR1 SGHVS and CDR2 FNYEAQ. There are 13 residues in the CDR3. Here the CDR3 reads CASSSTGDDEQYF. Written as DNA, the CDR3 is TGTGCCAGCAGCTCTACGGGGGACGACGAGCAGTACTTC.

This clone was seen a single time. V usage is TRBV11-3 and J usage is TRBJ1-2; maybe TRBD1 (6 bases). The CDR3 is 15 amino acids. V was clipped by 4 bases and J by 4 bases, with 16 bases between them. Germline CDR1 and CDR2: SGHNT and YENEEA. The CDR3 loop is CASSSYRGVGYGYTF. In DNA, the CDR3 is TGTGCCAGCAGCTCCTATAGGGGGGTTGGCTATGGCTACACCTTC.

The chain joins TRBV7-9 to TRBJ2-1; 7 bases are a match to TRBD2. The CDR3 spans 16 residues. Germline loops: CDR1 SEHNR, CDR2 FQNEAQ (reference sequence). V shed 2 bases and J 3 bases; nucleotides not matched to a gene: 7. The CDR3 loop is CASSLLLAGDYNEQFF. CDR3 DNA: TGTGCCAGCAGCTTACTCCTTGCGGGGGACTACAATGAGCAGTTCTTC.

CDR3 DNA sequence: TGCGCCAGCAGCCAAGATAGGTCTGAGGGATACACCGGGGAGCTGTTTTTT. It translates to CASSQDRSEGYTGELFF. V and J are TRBV4-1 and TRBJ2-2, with D possibly TRBD2 on 5 matching bases. With 0 bases removed from V and 3 bases from J, the gap between germline ends came to 14 bases. This CDR3 spans 17 amino acids. Germline CDR1 is MGHRA and CDR2 is YSYEKL.

CDR3 protein: CASSEGRGLSGNTIYF. CDR3 nucleotides: TGTGCCAGCAGTGAAGGCAGGGGTCTCTCTGGAAACACCATATATTTT. V usage is TRBV2 and J usage is TRBJ1-3; D perhaps matches TRBD1 (6 bases). CDR3 length: 16 amino acids. V gave up 1 base and J gave up 0 bases, with 10 bases separating them. Germline V gene sequence: CDR1 SNHLY, CDR2 FYNNEI.

This clone was observed once. The genes are TRBV5-4 and TRBJ1-6, with TRBD1 matching 7 bases. The length of the CDR3 is 15 residues. J lost 7 bases, V lost 0 bases, and 4 bases had no gene match. Germline CDR1 and CDR2: SGHNT and YYREEE (reference sequence). CDR3 bases: TGTGCCAGCAGCTTGGCCGGGACAGCCAATTCACCCCTCCACTTT. Encoded protein: CASSLAGTANSPLHF.

A few counts support this clone. The rearrangement uses TRBV7-6 and TRBJ1-2; 9 nucleotides line up with TRBD1. Germline lookup yields CDR1 SGHVS and CDR2 FNYEAQ. The CDR3 has 15 residues. J was trimmed by 7 bases and V by 5 bases; bases with no gene match: 11. The CDR3 sequence is CASSPKQGASGGYTF. In nucleotides, the CDR3 is TGTGCCAGCAGCCCCAAACAGGGGGCCTCGGGTGGCTACACCTTC.

This chain links TRBV5-1 with TRBJ1-2, with D maybe TRBD1 (5 bases). Trimming took off 4 bases at V and 7 bases at J, with 17 bases between the two ends. This CDR3 is built from 14 residues. CDR1 is SGHRS and CDR2 is YFSETQ in the germline V gene. The CDR3, as DNA: TGCGCCAGCAGCATGACCGGGGCGGAGGGTGGCTACACCTTC. Protein sequence: CASSMTGAEGGYTF.

V is TRBV27 and J is TRBJ2-3; D may be TRBD2 (5 bases). The CDR3 has 15 amino acids. Germline V gene lookup returns CDR1 MNHEY and CDR2 SMNVEV (reference sequence). The V end was cut by 8 bases, the J end by 2 bases, with 17 bases between. CDR3 loop: CASSHEGLPTDTQYF. CDR3 nucleotides: TGTGCCAGCTCCCATGAAGGACTTCCCACAGATACGCAGTATTTT.

The chain employs TRBV7-3 and TRBJ2-2, with 8 positions matching TRBD1. V lost 2 bases and J lost 15; bases outside the gene matches: 5. Germline CDR1 and CDR2: SGHTA and FQGTGA. CDR3 size: 12 residues. The CDR3 here is CASSLGQGAMFF. The CDR3 DNA sequence: TGTGCCAGCAGCTTAGGTCAGGGGGCGATGTTTTTT.

This chain links TRBV28 with TRBJ1-1; D is perhaps TRBD1 (5 bases). The CDR3 has 14 amino acids. The germline gives CDR1 MDHEN, CDR2 SYDVKM. Trimming left V 1 base short and J 0 bases short, with 6 bases between. CDR3 sequence (DNA): TGTGCCAGCAGTTTATTGGGGGTGAACACTGAAGCTTTCTTT. Residues: CASSLLGVNTEAFF.

The chain employs TRBV3-1 (or the pseudogene TRBV3-2) and TRBJ1-6; TRBD1 might be the D (5 bases). Trimming cost V 5 bases and J 7 bases, with 9 bases left between them. Germline V gene sequence: CDR1 LGHDT, CDR2 YNNKEL (reference sequence). This CDR3 has 13 residues. CDR3 sequence: CASSFGQNSPLHF. Written as DNA, the CDR3 is TGTGCCAGCAGCTTCGGACAAAATTCACCCCTCCACTTT.

This chain uses TRBV25-1 with TRBJ1-2; TRBD1 agrees at 9 bases. The length of the CDR3 is 15 residues. V was clipped by 4 bases and J by 5 bases; unmatched bases: 8. In germline, CDR1 is MGHDK, CDR2 SYGVNS. Here the CDR3 reads CASSGDPGQGYGYTF. The CDR3 region has the DNA TGTGCCAGCAGTGGCGACCCGGGACAGGGTTATGGCTACACCTTC.

This sequence joins TRBV5-1 and TRBJ1-1; the D is unclear. Trimming removed 2 bases from V and 1 base from J, with 3 bases in between. The CDR3 extends over 12 amino acids. Germline lookup yields CDR1 SGHRS and CDR2 YFSETQ. In nucleotides, the CDR3 is TGCGCCAGCAGCTTTGCGAACACTGAAGCTTTCTTT. This codes for CASSFANTEAFF.

The J gene is TRBJ1-5, the V gene TRBV20-1; tentative D call: TRBD1 (6 bases). The ends were cut back, 3 bases at V and 6 bases at J, with 12 bases in the middle. From germline, CDR1 is DFQATT and CDR2 SNEGSKA (reference sequence). CDR3 size: 13 residues. This CDR3 is CSASTGPGQPQHF. DNA for the CDR3: TGCAGTGCTAGTACAGGGCCGGGTCAGCCCCAGCATTTT.

The V and J genes are TRBV9 and TRBJ1-4; D is uncertain. CDR1 is SGDLS and CDR2 is YYNGEE in the germline V gene. This CDR3 region has 17 residues. Trimming removed 0 bases from V and 0 bases from J, with 12 bases in between. CDR3 in amino acids: CASSVAGFPATNEKLFF. The CDR3 DNA reads as TGTGCCAGCAGCGTAGCCGGGTTTCCGGCAACTAATGAAAAACTGTTTTTT.

This chain uses TRBV19 with TRBJ2-3; D gene uncertain. CDR1 LNHDA and CDR2 SQIVND come from the germline V gene (reference sequence). The CDR3 has 15 residues. The V end lost 3 bases, the J end lost 2 bases, and 12 bases lay between the germline ends. The DNA of the CDR3 is TGTGCCAGTAGTATTGGGCCGCAATCCACAGATACGCAGTATTTT. This translates into CASSIGPQSTDTQYF.

The rearrangement links TRBV7-9 to TRBJ2-2; D is undetermined. The V and J ends lost 8 bases and 5 bases respectively, with 12 bases between them. Germline V gene data show CDR1 as SEHNR and CDR2 as FQNEAQ (reference sequence). The CDR3 runs to 13 residues. CDR3 protein: CASGNYGTGELFF. CDR3 bases: TGTGCCAGCGGAAATTACGGGACCGGGGAGCTGTTTTTT.

V is TRBV6-1 and J is TRBJ1-5; 9 positions agree with TRBD1. Germline values: CDR1 MNHNS, CDR2 SASEGT. The CDR3 has 16 residues. V was pared by 0 bases and J by 7 bases, with 7 bases of the junction left unmatched. The CDR3, as DNA: TGTGCCAGCAGTGAAGCCCCGGGACAGGGAAGACAGCCCCAGCATTTT. It encodes CASSEAPGQGRQPQHF.

This clone has just one count. The chain joins TRBV5-1 to TRBJ2-7, with TRBD1 as a possible D gene (6 bases). The CDR3 consists of 12 residues. Germline CDR1 reads SGHRS; CDR2 reads YFSETQ. V shed 4 bases and J shed 7 bases, with 12 bases lying between them. In nucleotides, the CDR3 is TGCGCCAGCAGCGACACAGGGATTGAGCAGTACTTC. It specifies CASSDTGIEQYF. The variable domain in full, completed from reference TRBV5-1 and TRBJ2-7, reads KAGVTQTPRYLIKTRGQQVTLSCSPISGHRSVSWYQQTPGQGLQFLFEYFSETQRNKGNFPGRFSGRQFSNSRSEMNVSTLELGDSALYLCASSDTGIEQYFGPGTRLTVT.

This clone came up once. The chain combines TRBV7-9 with TRBJ1-4; D is unresolved. Germline lookup yields CDR1 SEHNR and CDR2 FQNEAQ (reference sequence). This CDR3 region has 14 residues. V dropped 5 bases and J dropped 8 bases, with 15 bases sitting between them. The CDR3 protein is CASSPGGLEEKLFF. CDR3 bases: TGTGCCAGCAGCCCCGGAGGCCTGGAGGAAAAACTGTTTTTT.

This chain links TRBV24-1 with TRBJ2-3, with D unclear. V gave up 4 bases and J gave up 6 bases, with 16 bases separating them. The germline V gene encodes CDR1 KGHDR and CDR2 SFDVKD. The CDR3 length is 15 residues. The CDR3 DNA reads TGTGCCACCAGTGACCGATGGACCTTGTCGGATACGCAGTATTTT. This translates into CATSDRWTLSDTQYF.

The chain carries TRBV28 and TRBJ1-1, with 10 bases fitting TRBD1. Per the germline V gene, CDR1 is MDHEN and CDR2 is SYDVKM. The V segment lost 7 bases and the J segment 0 bases; nucleotides outside the gene matches: 5. This CDR3 contains 15 residues. The CDR3: CASIRQGAVNTEAFF. The CDR3 DNA sequence: TGTGCCAGCATCAGACAGGGGGCTGTGAACACTGAAGCTTTCTTT.

CDR3 residues: CATSVVDTWGEKLFF. CDR3 sequence (DNA): TGTGCCACCAGTGTCGTCGACACCTGGGGTGAAAAACTGTTTTTT. The rearrangement links TRBV24-1 to TRBJ1-4; D uncertain. Germline CDR1 KGHDR, CDR2 SFDVKD. Between the trimmed V and J ends, which lost 5 bases and 7 bases, there was a span of 16 bases. The CDR3 extends over 15 amino acids.

This CDR3 is CASSEGDRSPYNEQFF. The CDR3 DNA reads as TGTGCCAGCAGCGAGGGGGACCGCTCCCCCTACAATGAGCAGTTCTTC. The rearrangement joins TRBV5-5 to TRBJ2-1, with D maybe TRBD1 (6 bases). From germline, CDR1 is SGHKS and CDR2 YYEKEE (reference sequence). V lost 4 bases and J lost 2, with 16 bases in between. This CDR3 comprises 16 residues.

The CDR3 is CASSLTGLSGNTIYF. In DNA, the CDR3 is TGTGCCAGTAGTTTAACAGGGCTCTCTGGAAACACCATATATTTT. The V gene is TRBV19, the J gene TRBJ1-3; possibly TRBD1 for D (6 bases). Germline lookup yields CDR1 LNHDA and CDR2 SQIVND (reference sequence). V was cut by 5 bases and J by 0 bases, with 11 bases left in between. The CDR3 consists of 15 residues.

The chain uses TRBV15 and TRBJ2-7; no clear D. Trimming left V 0 bases short and J 4 bases short, with 7 bases between. CDR1 LNHNV and CDR2 YYDKDF come from the germline V gene (reference sequence). The CDR3 sequence is 13 residues long. CDR3 nucleotides: TGTGCCACCAGCAGAGAGGGCACTTACGAGCAGTACTTC. Translating gives CATSREGTYEQYF.